These 29 T cell receptor beta chains were sequenced from one sample in a study of T cells in Graves' hyperthyroidism and ophthalmopathy. Amplified TCR beta CDR3 regions came from RNA transcripts. An initial round of RT-PCR targeting the TCR CDR3 relied on the HTBI primer set. TCRdb reprocessed the multiplex PCR reads via MiXCR and lists one record per CDR3 protein. This repertoire shows around 290,000 distinct CDR3 sequences, about 17% found once; its top ten account for approximately 57%. The sequenced material came from blood. These receptors were taken from a woman aged 60-70 years with Graves' ophthalmopathy.

As to this clonotype: An end of the junction differs from the germline gene, which may be a read error. The genes are TRBV6-4 and TRBJ1-4; no definite D call. The germline V gene encodes CDR1 MRHNA and CDR2 SNTAGT. This CDR3 has 15 amino acids. The CDR3 loop is CASSAIRATNEKPFF. The CDR3 DNA sequence: TGTGCCAGCAGCGCAATCAGAGCAACTAATGAAAAACCGTTTTTT.

The table lists this clonotype with a few counts. The chain couples TRBV5-1 to TRBJ2-3; TRBD1 aligns across 10 bases. With 4 bases clipped from V and 0 bases from J, the junction kept 11 bases outside the gene matches. Germline loops: CDR1 SGHRS, CDR2 YFSETQ. The CDR3 covers 18 residues. The CDR3 DNA follows: TGCGCCAGCAGCGTAACCGGGACAGGGGAATTTAGCACAGATACGCAGTATTTT. It codes for CASSVTGTGEFSTDTQYF.

This clonotype was seen more than once but under ten times. The chain has TRBV30 and TRBJ1-1, with D tentatively TRBD1 (6 bases). Deletions cut 2 bases from V and 2 bases from J, with 9 bases between. The CDR3 runs to 13 residues. CDR1 GTSNPN and CDR2 SVGIG come from the germline V gene (reference sequence). The CDR3 bases are TGTGCCTGGAGTCGGACAGCCAACACTGAAGCTTTCTTT. Encoded protein: CAWSRTANTEAFF.

This clonotype appeared a few times. The chain has TRBV28 and TRBJ1-3; D remains ambiguous. V was shortened by 7 bases and J by 2 bases, with 9 bases between the two germline ends. The CDR3 contains 13 residues. Germline V gene sequence: CDR1 MDHEN, CDR2 SYDVKM. In DNA, the CDR3 is TGTGCCAGCATGAGGCGAGCTGGAAACACCATATATTTT. Protein sequence: CASMRRAGNTIYF.

This clonotype was seen a handful of times. The chain recombines TRBV5-6 with TRBJ1-2; 7 bases align to TRBD1. The CDR3 is made up of 15 amino acids. Trimming cost V 4 bases and J 4 bases; bases outside gene matches: 10. CDR1 is SGHDT and CDR2 is YYEEEE in the germline V gene. The CDR3 loop reads CASSLTRDSSYGYTF. The CDR3 DNA follows: TGTGCCAGCAGCCTGACTCGGGACAGCTCCTATGGCTACACCTTC. The entire variable domain, with the rest obtained from reference TRBV5-6 and TRBJ1-2, is as follows: DAGVTQSPTHLIKTRGQQVTLRCSPKSGHDTVSWYQQALGQGPQFIFQYYEEEERQRGNFPDRFSGHQFPNYSSELNVNALLLGDSALYLCASSLTRDSSYGYTFGSGTRLTVV.

In this sample, this clonotype turned up once. A read error may be the cause here, since a much bigger clone is one base away. The rearrangement uses TRBV7-2 and TRBJ1-2; D gene uncertain. The CDR3 sequence is 19 residues long. CDR1 and CDR2 from the germline V gene are SGHTA and FQGNSA. The V and J ends lost 2 bases and 6 bases respectively, with 28 bases between them. Here the CDR3 DNA reads TGTGCCAGCAGCTTATGGCTGCCGGGTTCCCCTACCCTTTTCCATGGCTACACCTTC. Translation gives CASSLWLPGSPTLFHGYTF.

V and J are TRBV6-1 and TRBJ2-3, with 9 nucleotides matching TRBD2. Trimming took 2 bases from V and 5 from J; bases not matched to a gene: 5. Germline loops: CDR1 MNHNS, CDR2 SASEGT. The CDR3 is 15 residues long. This CDR3 reads CASSELAGFIDTQYF. The CDR3 nucleotides are TGTGCCAGCAGTGAACTAGCGGGATTCATAGATACGCAGTATTTT.

This clonotype was seen more than once but under ten times. The V call is TRBV20-1, the J call TRBJ2-7, with 8 bases matching TRBD2. The ends lost 1 base at V and 0 bases at J; junction bases unmatched: 2. Germline V gene lookup returns CDR1 DFQATT and CDR2 SNEGSKA (reference sequence). The CDR3 length is 14 residues. CDR3 sequence (DNA): TGCAGTGCTAGAGGCAGCGGGAGCTCCTACGAGCAGTACTTC. Amino acid sequence: CSARGSGSSYEQYF.

This clonotype has ten or more counts. The chain has TRBV11-2 and TRBJ1-1; maybe TRBD1 (6 bases). Germline CDR1 SGHAT, CDR2 FQNNGV. The CDR3 is 14 amino acids. V was cut by 4 bases and J by 1 base, with 10 bases left in between. CDR3 DNA sequence: TGTGCCAGCAGCTCTCGGGACACGAACACTGAAGCTTTCTTT. Translating it yields CASSSRDTNTEAFF.

This clonotype has a handful of counts. With a much larger clone just one base away, this may be a read error. This sequence joins TRBV20-1 and TRBJ1-2; perhaps TRBD1 as D (6 bases). The CDR3 runs 13 residues. Germline lookup yields CDR1 DFQATT and CDR2 SNEGSKA (reference sequence). Trimming removed 6 bases from V and 6 bases from J, with 17 bases in between. CDR3 nucleotide sequence: TGCAGTGCCCGCCACCCGGGGGCGGATGGCTACACCTTC. Amino acids: CSARHPGADGYTF.

Ten or more counts support this clonotype. The chain employs TRBV2 and TRBJ1-5, with 7 bases identical to TRBD1. This CDR3 is built from 16 residues. Per the germline V gene, CDR1 is SNHLY and CDR2 is FYNNEI. Trimming at V came to 4 bases and at J to 7 bases, leaving 13 bases not matched to a gene. Here the CDR3 DNA reads TGTGCCAGCAGTGGTATGGGACAGTCGGTGGGGCAGCCCCAGCATTTT. Protein: CASSGMGQSVGQPQHF.

In its sample, this clonotype was seen a few times. The chain links TRBV4-1 to TRBJ2-1; no clear D. V gave up 0 bases and J gave up 1 base, with 7 bases separating them. CDR1 and CDR2 (germline): MGHRA, YSYEKL. The CDR3 is 15 residues long. CDR3 bases: TGCGCCAGCAGCCAAGACGGCCGTTCCTACAATGAGCAGTTCTTC. As protein: CASSQDGRSYNEQFF.

Only a few counts were recorded for this clonotype. J is TRBJ2-3 and V is TRBV7-2, with TRBD2 identical over 10 bases. CDR3 length equals 16 residues. V dropped 4 bases and J dropped 0; count of bases not matched to a gene: 4. Per the germline V gene, CDR1 is SGHTA and CDR2 is FQGNSA. CDR3 DNA: TGTGCCAGCAGCTCCTCGGGACTAGCGAGCACAGATACGCAGTATTTT. Translated: CASSSSGLASTDTQYF.

The chain uses TRBV9 and TRBJ2-5; D ambiguous. The V end was cut by 0 bases, the J end by 1 base, with 7 bases between. This CDR3 comprises 14 residues. Germline V lookup: CDR1 SGDLS, CDR2 YYNGEE. Written as DNA, the CDR3 is TGTGCCAGCAGCGTAGAAAGTTTCCAAGAGACCCAGTACTTC. Translated, it gives CASSVESFQETQYF. Drawing the rest from reference TRBV9 and TRBJ2-5, the complete variable domain is DSGVTQTPKHLITATGQRVTLRCSPRSGDLSVYWYQQSLDQGLQFLIQYYNGEERAKGNILERFSAQQFPDLHSELNLSSLELGDSALYFCASSVESFQETQYFGPGTRLLVL.

This clonotype was observed at least ten times. The chain employs TRBV20-1 and TRBJ2-7; TRBD2 aligns across 7 bases. J lost 2 bases, V lost 4 bases, and 8 bases had no gene match. CDR3 length: 14 residues. The germline V gene encodes CDR1 DFQATT and CDR2 SNEGSKA (reference sequence). CDR3 in DNA: TGCAGTGCTATGAGCGGGACCGGAACCTACGAGCAGTACTTC. This codes for CSAMSGTGTYEQYF.

This clonotype was seen at least ten times. The chain recombines TRBV18 with TRBJ2-7; D call uncertain. The CDR3 covers 16 residues. Per germline, CDR1 KGHSH and CDR2 LQKENI. V shed 3 bases and J shed 3 bases, with 18 bases lying between them. DNA of the CDR3: TGTGCCAGCTCACCGACGGGTCAGGAATTATACTACGAGCAGTACTTC. Encoded protein: CASSPTGQELYYEQYF.

This clonotype was seen ten or more times. The rearrangement uses TRBV2 and TRBJ1-5; weak D call: TRBD1 (6 bases). Germline lookup yields CDR1 SNHLY and CDR2 FYNNEI. Trimming left V 3 bases short and J 9 bases short, with 18 bases between. This CDR3 comprises 15 residues. CDR3 nucleotides: TGTGCCAGCAGTGATGTCGGGGGGCCCCTGCGGCCCCAGCATTTT. Protein: CASSDVGGPLRPQHF.

Many counts were recorded for this clonotype. The chain is built from TRBV14 and TRBJ1-1, with D tentatively TRBD1 (5 bases). The CDR3 is 15 residues long. Germline CDR1 is SGHDN and CDR2 is FVKESK. Trimming shortened V by 5 bases and J by 0 bases, and 13 bases separated the two germline ends. CDR3 nucleotides: TGTGCCAGCAGCGGGCGAGGGGCCCTGAACACTGAAGCTTTCTTT. Encoded protein: CASSGRGALNTEAFF.

There are many counts of this clonotype. The chain recombines TRBV7-2 with TRBJ2-3; a possible D gene is TRBD1 (5 bases). Germline V gene data show CDR1 as SGHTA and CDR2 as FQGNSA. With 5 bases removed from V and 3 bases from J, the gap between germline ends came to 15 bases. This CDR3 is built from 15 residues. The CDR3 is CASSLLGARTDTQYF. CDR3 in DNA: TGTGCCAGCAGCCTGCTAGGGGCGAGGACAGATACGCAGTATTTT.

This clonotype was picked up a small number of times. This chain uses TRBV20-1 with TRBJ1-2, with D possibly being TRBD1 (5 bases). The CDR3 consists of 11 residues. Trimming took 7 bases from V and 4 from J, leaving 10 bases between them. Germline V gene sequence: CDR1 DFQATT, CDR2 SNEGSKA (reference sequence). CDR3 nucleotides: TGCAGTGTACGTAGGGGCTATGGCTACACCTTC. Its translation: CSVRRGYGYTF.

A few counts support this clonotype. J is TRBJ2-3 and V is TRBV20-1, with 12 bases identical to TRBD2. CDR3 length: 15 amino acids. The V segment lost 4 bases and the J segment 5 bases; nucleotides outside the gene matches: 7. Germline assignment: CDR1 DFQATT and CDR2 SNEGSKA (reference sequence). The CDR3 DNA reads as TGCAGTGCTAATCTAGCGGGGGGGCGAAAAGATACGCAGTATTTT. This sequence encodes CSANLAGGRKDTQYF.

This clonotype was found a few times. V gene TRBV5-4 combines with J gene TRBJ2-4; D not certain. The CDR3 spans 14 residues. Germline CDR1 SGHNT, CDR2 YYREEE (reference sequence). V was shortened by 2 bases and J by 0 bases, with 6 bases between the two germline ends. The CDR3 nucleotides read TGTGCCAGCAGCTTTTATGGAGCCAAAAACATTCAGTACTTC. This encodes CASSFYGAKNIQYF.

V usage is TRBV20-1 and J usage is TRBJ1-2; unclear D gene. The CDR3 is made up of 11 amino acids. The V gene lost 6 bases and the J gene lost 5 bases, with 10 bases spanning the gap. Germline V gene data show CDR1 as DFQATT and CDR2 as SNEGSKA (reference sequence). CDR3 residues: CSARIGYGYTF. The CDR3, as DNA: TGCAGTGCCCGAATAGGGTATGGCTACACCTTC.

This clonotype has only a few counts. The CDR3 region is CASSFWTSGYNEQFF. The DNA of the CDR3 is TGTGCCAGCAGTTTTTGGACTAGCGGATACAATGAGCAGTTCTTC. This chain joins TRBV12-3 or TRBV12-4 and TRBJ2-1; the match to TRBD2 covers 10 bases. This CDR3 has 15 residues. V lost 3 bases, J lost 4 bases, and 3 bases stayed unmatched.

Many counts were recorded for this clonotype. The chain recombines TRBV5-1 with TRBJ2-7; D is possibly TRBD1 (7 bases). Trimming removed 4 bases from V and 2 bases from J, with 13 bases in between. The germline V gene has CDR1 SGHRS and CDR2 YFSETQ. CDR3 length: 14 amino acids. The CDR3: CASSPGGTAYEQYF. In DNA, the CDR3 is TGCGCCAGCAGCCCTGGCGGGACAGCCTACGAGCAGTACTTC.

This clonotype was counted ten times or more. This sequence joins TRBV12-3 or TRBV12-4 and TRBJ1-1; D might be TRBD1 (5 bases). The CDR3 length is 13 residues. Trimming took off 10 bases at V and 5 bases at J, with 17 bases between the two ends. CDR3 in DNA: TGTGCCACCCGGGACGGGATCCAAACTGAAGCTTTCTTT. It codes for CATRDGIQTEAFF.

V gene TRBV6-1 combines with J gene TRBJ1-2; D is ambiguous. The CDR3 consists of 13 residues. Germline V gene data show CDR1 as MNHNS and CDR2 as SASEGT. Trimming removed 5 bases at V and 6 bases at J, with 13 bases between. CDR3 sequence: CASSYVANHGYTF. CDR3 in DNA: TGTGCCAGCAGTTATGTCGCCAATCATGGCTACACCTTC.

The genes are TRBV9 and TRBJ1-6; weak D call: TRBD1 (5 bases). The CDR3 runs to 14 residues. V was shortened by 7 bases and J by 10 bases, with 18 bases between the two germline ends. From germline, CDR1 is SGDLS and CDR2 YYNGEE. The CDR3 spells CASADRGGGSPLHF. The CDR3 nucleotides read TGTGCCAGCGCGGATCGGGGGGGTGGATCACCCCTCCACTTT.

The chain links TRBV9 to TRBJ2-3; 11 nucleotides line up with TRBD2. CDR3 size: 15 residues. The germline gives CDR1 SGDLS, CDR2 YYNGEE. The junction had 2 bases not matched to a gene; V was cut back by 3 bases and J by 2 bases. The CDR3 loop is CASSASGGITDTQYF. CDR3 sequence (DNA): TGTGCCAGCAGCGCTAGCGGGGGGATCACAGATACGCAGTATTTT.